The 8 T cell receptor beta chains listed next were all sequenced from one sample in a study of T cell changes during pregnancy in multiple sclerosis (dated by TCRdb to the late 2010s). The library came from the immunoSEQ multiplex PCR assay. TCRdb took this table from immuneACCESS and kept in-frame rearrangements with V and J called. Such tables lack part of the clones; where checked against another copy, unresolved V genes explain under half of the gap, and the rest is unexplained. Counted in this sample were about 42,000 clones; less than 90% of them appeared once. Of the sample, 1% to 1.5% is held by the ten largest clones. The sequencing here drew on CD4+ T cells from peripheral blood mononuclear cells, taken in the second trimester of pregnancy. All receptors derive from a female donor with multiple sclerosis, enrolled in a pregnancy study.

The CDR3 here is CASSFNPGSDTQYF. The CDR3 DNA reads TGTGCCAGCAGCTTCAATCCGGGATCAGATACGCAGTATTTT. The V gene is TRBV7-3, the J gene TRBJ2-3; perhaps TRBD2 as D (5 bases). Germline CDR1 and CDR2: SGHTA and FQGTGA. Between the trimmed V and J ends, which lost 3 bases and 4 bases, there was a span of 11 bases. CDR3 size: 14 residues.

The rearrangement uses TRBV5-4 and TRBJ2-3; D is possibly TRBD2 (5 bases). V lost 0 bases and J lost 0, with 14 bases in between. Germline V gene sequence: CDR1 SGHNT, CDR2 YYREEE (reference sequence). This CDR3 has 17 amino acids. DNA for the CDR3: TGTGCCAGCAGCTTGGGAGGTGGGAGACCTAGCACAGATACGCAGTATTTT. Amino acids: CASSLGGGRPSTDTQYF.

This chain joins TRBV7-9 and TRBJ1-2; D not certain. Deletions cut 5 bases from V and 6 bases from J, with 16 bases between. CDR1 and CDR2 (germline): SEHNR, FQNEAQ (reference sequence). CDR3 size: 14 residues. The CDR3 sequence is CASSEKALGDGYTF. The DNA for the CDR3 is TGTGCCAGCAGCGAAAAGGCCCTCGGGGATGGCTACACCTTC.

CDR3 sequence (DNA): TGCAGCGTTCTCGACAGGGGGCTGCAGGACACTGAAGCTTTCTTT. It is translated as CSVLDRGLQDTEAFF. The J gene is TRBJ1-1, the V gene TRBV29-1; 10 bases agree with TRBD1. CDR1 SQVTM and CDR2 ANQGSEA come from the germline V gene. Trimming at V came to 5 bases and at J to 3 bases, leaving 9 bases not matched to a gene. The CDR3 runs to 15 residues.

The chain carries TRBV19 and TRBJ2-1, with a possible D match to TRBD2 (5 bases). The CDR3 has 13 amino acids. The V gene's germline CDR1 is LNHDA and CDR2 SQIVND (reference sequence). With 3 bases removed from V and 2 bases from J, the gap between germline ends came to 5 bases. CDR3 sequence (DNA): TGTGCCAGTAGTATGAGGGCCTACAATGAGCAGTTCTTC. It specifies CASSMRAYNEQFF. The full variable domain, in which reference TRBV19 and TRBJ2-1 provide the parts outside the CDR3, is DGGITQSPKYLFRKEGQNVTLSCEQNLNHDAMYWYRQDPGQGLRLIYYSQIVNDFQKGDIAEGYSVSREKKESFPLTVTSAQKNPTAFYLCASSMRAYNEQFFGPGTRLTVL.

The chain has TRBV18 and TRBJ2-1, with D possibly TRBD1 on 8 matching bases. The CDR3 spans 15 residues. The germline V gene encodes CDR1 KGHSH and CDR2 LQKENI. Trimming removed 1 base at V and 6 bases at J, with 13 bases between. The CDR3 nucleotides are TGTGCCAGCTCACCACAACAGGGGGGGTTCAATGAGCAGTTCTTC. It specifies CASSPQQGGFNEQFF.

The rearrangement links TRBV13 to TRBJ1-2, with a weak D call TRBD1 (6 bases). V dropped 2 bases and J dropped 4 bases, with 8 bases sitting between them. CDR3 size: 13 residues. CDR1 is PRHDT, CDR2 FYEKMQ, per germline (reference sequence). CDR3 region: CASSLTGTYGYTF. For the CDR3, the DNA is TGTGCCAGCAGCTTAACAGGGACCTATGGCTACACCTTC.

This chain joins TRBV19 and TRBJ2-1; weak D call: TRBD1 (5 bases). The germline V gene encodes CDR1 LNHDA and CDR2 SQIVND (reference sequence). V lost 2 bases to trimming and J lost 9 bases, with 14 bases between them. The CDR3 has 14 residues. The CDR3 DNA reads TGTGCCAGTAGTATACTCGCCAGGGCAACTGAGCAGTTCTTC. Amino acid sequence: CASSILARATEQFF.